This passage covers 6 T cell receptor beta chains from one sample sequenced in a study of T cells in Graves' hyperthyroidism and ophthalmopathy. Researchers took RNA transcripts and amplified the TCR beta CDR3 regions from them. A set of HTBI primers served as the primers for a first-round RT-PCR of the TCR CDR3. TCRdb re-called the multiplex PCR reads through MiXCR, storing one row per CDR3 protein. Here the sample spans about 620,000 distinct CDR3 sequences, about 17% being singletons. The material sequenced was blood. Receptors originate from a woman in her 30s with Graves' hyperthyroidism.

This clonotype came up many times. This CDR3 reads CASSGTGGYTF. The CDR3 DNA reads as TGTGCCAGCAGTGGAACTGGTGGCTACACCTTC. The V gene is TRBV6-1, the J gene TRBJ1-2; D uncertain. Germline CDR1 MNHNS, CDR2 SASEGT. CDR3 length: 11 residues. Trimming shortened V by 4 bases and J by 7 bases, and 7 bases separated the two germline ends.

V gene TRBV5-1 combines with J gene TRBJ2-3, with D possibly matching TRBD1 (5 bases). Germline assignment: CDR1 SGHRS and CDR2 YFSETQ. V was pared by 4 bases and J by 3 bases, with 18 bases between. This CDR3 has 16 residues. This chain's CDR3 is CASSVPDTQWTDTQYF. The CDR3 DNA reads TGCGCCAGCAGCGTTCCGGACACCCAGTGGACAGATACGCAGTATTTT.

This clonotype was detected only a few times. This chain links TRBV4-2 with TRBJ1-2, with 9 bases lining up with TRBD1. Trimming cost V 4 bases and J 2 bases; bases outside gene matches: 5. The germline gives CDR1 LGHNA, CDR2 YNFKEQ. The CDR3 runs 15 residues. The CDR3 loop is CASSPGDRANYGYTF. DNA of the CDR3: TGTGCCAGCAGCCCAGGGGACAGGGCAAACTATGGCTACACCTTC.

This clonotype was seen at least ten times. The chain links TRBV7-2 to TRBJ2-6; D not resolved. CDR1 is SGHTA and CDR2 is FQGNSA in the germline V gene. The CDR3 contains 15 residues. V was cut by 1 base and J by 0 bases, with 4 bases left in between. CDR3 protein: CASSLDNSGANVLTF. The DNA of the CDR3 is TGTGCCAGCAGCTTAGACAACTCTGGGGCCAACGTCCTGACTTTC. The variable domain in full, with the rest retrieved from reference TRBV7-2 and TRBJ2-6, is GAGVSQSPSNKVTEKGKDVELRCDPISGHTALYWYRQSLGQGLEFLIYFQGNSAPDKSGLPSDRFSAERTGGSVSTLTIQRTQQEDSAVYLCASSLDNSGANVLTFGAGSRLTVL.

This clonotype has ten or more counts. The rearrangement joins TRBV30 to TRBJ2-2; TRBD2 matches at 7 bases. The germline V gene has CDR1 GTSNPN and CDR2 SVGIG (reference sequence). The V and J ends lost 5 bases and 5 bases, in that order; junction bases with no gene match: 2. CDR3 length: 12 residues. CDR3 sequence: CAWGGVTGELFF. CDR3 bases: TGTGCCTGGGGGGGGGTTACCGGGGAGCTGTTTTTT.

This clonotype was counted once. CDR3 residues: CASSVPTSGRASTDTQYF. As DNA, the CDR3 is TGTGCCAGCAGTGTTCCGACTAGCGGGAGGGCTAGCACAGATACGCAGTATTTT. The chain has TRBV2 and TRBJ2-3; TRBD2 matches 14 bases. CDR3 length: 18 residues. The V gene's germline CDR1 is SNHLY and CDR2 FYNNEI. J was trimmed by 0 bases and V by 4 bases; bases with no gene match: 6.